This T cell receptor (beta chain) appears in the sequencing data of a study of spatial heterogeneity in lung cancer. Study-wide findings and caveats: Blood carried ubiquitous expanded tumor TCRs more at resection than follow-up.

Every TCR cDNA molecule bore its own unique molecular identifier. TCRdb reprocessed the 5' RACE reads with MiXCR, giving one entry per CDR3 protein. Among roughly 79,000 distinct CDR3 sequences listed, under 8.5% were seen once. As regards this clonotype: Its antigen remains unknown.

Time point meaning: sample taken at primary tumor resection. Germline V gene lookup returns CDR1 SGHRS and CDR2 YFSETQ. The CDR3 totals 16 residues. Trimming shortened V by 0 bases and J by 4 bases, and 16 bases separated the two germline ends. The material sequenced was PBMCs, taken at surgery. The chain uses TRBV5-1 and TRBJ1-1; D remains unclear. The source is a male donor with early-stage non-small cell lung cancer. In nucleotides, the CDR3 is TGCGCCAGCAGCTTGGCAACGGGCCGGGCGGTCACTGAAGCTTTCTTT. Translated: CASSLATGRAVTEAFF.